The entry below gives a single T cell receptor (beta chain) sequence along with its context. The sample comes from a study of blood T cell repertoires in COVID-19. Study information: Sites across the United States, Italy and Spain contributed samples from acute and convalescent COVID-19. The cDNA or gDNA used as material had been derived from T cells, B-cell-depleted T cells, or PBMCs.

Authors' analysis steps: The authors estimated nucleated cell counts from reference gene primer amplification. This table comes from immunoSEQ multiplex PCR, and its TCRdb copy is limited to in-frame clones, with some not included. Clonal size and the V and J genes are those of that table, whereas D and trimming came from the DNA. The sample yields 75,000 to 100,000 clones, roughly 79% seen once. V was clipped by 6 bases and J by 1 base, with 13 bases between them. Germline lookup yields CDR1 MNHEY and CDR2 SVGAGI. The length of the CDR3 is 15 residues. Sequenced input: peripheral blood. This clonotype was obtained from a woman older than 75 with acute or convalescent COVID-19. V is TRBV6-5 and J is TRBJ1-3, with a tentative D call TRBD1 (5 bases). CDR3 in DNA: TGTGCCAGCAGCCCCGATGGGGCATCTGGAAACACCATATATTTT. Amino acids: CASSPDGASGNTIYF.